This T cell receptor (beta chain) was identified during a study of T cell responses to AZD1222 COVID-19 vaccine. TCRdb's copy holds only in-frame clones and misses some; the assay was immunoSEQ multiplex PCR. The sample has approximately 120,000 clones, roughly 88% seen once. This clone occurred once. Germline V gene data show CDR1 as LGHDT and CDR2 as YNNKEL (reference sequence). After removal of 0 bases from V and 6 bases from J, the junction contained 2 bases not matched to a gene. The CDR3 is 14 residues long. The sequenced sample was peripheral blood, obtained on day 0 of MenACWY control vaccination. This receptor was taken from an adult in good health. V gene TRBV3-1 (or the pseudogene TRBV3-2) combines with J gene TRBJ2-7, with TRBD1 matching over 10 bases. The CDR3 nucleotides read TGTGCCAGCAGCCAAGATGGGACAGGGGTCGAGCAGTACTTC. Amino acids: CASSQDGTGVEQYF.